The T cell receptor (beta chain) under discussion was sequenced for a study of radiation and T cells in renal cell carcinoma. Noted time point: blood 2 weeks post-SBRT. Treatment defined: 15 Gy SBRT to primary tumor, nephrectomy 4 weeks later. Germline CDR1 LNHDA, CDR2 SQIVND (reference sequence). The CDR3 is 15 residues long. The ends lost 7 bases at V and 6 bases at J; junction bases unmatched: 9. The method was immunoSEQ multiplex PCR; TCRdb's version includes in-frame clones alone and lacks a portion of them. The top ten hold under 30% of the sample, which has approximately 49,000 clones, 80% seen once.

Sequences were derived from blood, sampled from a patient whose treatment included radiotherapy and nephrectomy. The chain employs TRBV19 and TRBJ2-3; 11 bases map to TRBD2. This receptor was identified in a woman in her sixties or seventies with renal cell carcinoma. The CDR3 spells CASTLASGRPDTQYF. DNA for the CDR3: TGTGCCAGTACCTTGGCTAGCGGGAGGCCGGATACGCAGTATTTT.